One TCR beta chain is described in this entry. The antigen is undetermined. The libraries were made with immunoSEQ version 4 in survey mode. Using immunoSEQ multiplex PCR, the repertoire was profiled, and TCRdb retains in-frame clones only, with some absent. This table holds 35,000 to 40,000 clones, about 85% found once. This entry is derived from a study of persistence of HIV-infected CD4 T cells. Study summary: CD4+ T cells responding to CMV or HIV-1 Gag were isolated.

This CDR3 is 12 amino acids long. Trimming left V 3 bases short and J 5 bases short, with 7 bases between. Germline CDR1 and CDR2: LNHDA and SQIVND (reference sequence). The stimulus was lysate of CMV-infected fibroblasts, roughly 9.2 ug/mL. Sorted nonresponding memory CD4+ T cells were CD40L-negative, CD69-negative, CD45RO-high. CD8+ T cells were removed from PBMCs prior to stimulation. The material was CD4+ T cells sorted from PBMCs after approximately 19-hour stimulation, obtained from a patient who received antiretroviral therapy. The chain uses TRBV19 and TRBJ1-1, with TRBD1 as a possible D gene (5 bases). The sequence was obtained from an adult man with HIV who was CMV-seropositive. CDR3 protein: CASSIEGTEAFF. Here the CDR3 DNA reads TGTGCCAGTAGTATTGAGGGGACTGAAGCTTTCTTT.